A single sample is the source of the 30 T cell receptor beta chains below, sequenced in a study of shared clonotypes between healthy human individuals. Assay used: immunoSEQ multiplex PCR; TCRdb lists only in-frame clones, some missing. The table shows millions of clones, with roughly 96% occurring only once. Sequenced sample: naive CD4+ T cells sorted from blood. Subset defined: CD45RA+ positively selected. Source of these receptors: a man in his late teens or twenties in good health.

The rearrangement joins TRBV10-3 to TRBJ1-2; 7 positions match TRBD1. With V trimmed by 8 bases and J by 0 bases, 6 bases remained unmatched. The length of the CDR3 is 14 residues. Germline-derived CDR1 and CDR2 are ENHRY and SYGVKD. CDR3 sequence reads: CAIATGTTNYGYTF. CDR3 in DNA: TGTGCCATCGCGACAGGGACCACTAACTATGGCTACACCTTC.

The chain joins TRBV7-9 to TRBJ2-1; 10 nucleotides align to TRBD2. The trim removed 5 bases at V and 7 bases at J, leaving 5 bases unmatched. The CDR3 is 14 residues long. From germline, CDR1 is SEHNR and CDR2 FQNEAQ (reference sequence). CDR3: CASSASGSSNEQFF. Written as DNA, the CDR3 is TGTGCCAGCAGCGCTAGCGGGAGTTCGAATGAGCAGTTCTTC.

The DNA for the CDR3 is TGTGCCAGCAGCTTAGTCACTGTTAACACCGGGGAGCTGTTTTTT. The encoded protein is CASSLVTVNTGELFF. The V and J genes are TRBV7-2 and TRBJ2-2; the D is unclear. V lost 1 base, J lost 2 bases, and 8 bases lay in between. CDR1 is SGHTA, CDR2 FQGNSA, per germline. The CDR3 loop spans 15 amino acids. The whole variable domain, filled in from reference TRBV7-2 and TRBJ2-2, reads GAGVSQSPSNKVTEKGKDVELRCDPISGHTALYWYRQSLGQGLEFLIYFQGNSAPDKSGLPSDRFSAERTGGSVSTLTIQRTQQEDSAVYLCASSLVTVNTGELFFGEGSRLTVL.

The chain is built from TRBV6-6 and TRBJ1-6, with D maybe TRBD1 (6 bases). The CDR3 contains 15 residues. The V end lost 2 bases, the J end lost 9 bases, and 14 bases lay between the germline ends. Germline assignment: CDR1 MNHNY and CDR2 SVGAGI (reference sequence). The CDR3 region has the DNA TGTGCCAGCAGTTACACTGGACAGACGCTTTCACCCCTCCACTTT. Translation: CASSYTGQTLSPLHF.

The chain couples TRBV19 to TRBJ1-2, with TRBD1 as a possible D gene (5 bases). CDR3 length: 13 amino acids. Germline loops: CDR1 LNHDA, CDR2 SQIVND (reference sequence). Trimming took 7 bases from V and 8 from J, leaving 17 bases between them. The CDR3 DNA reads as TGTGCCAGTACCTCAGCGGAAGGGGTCGGCTACACCTTC. Amino acid sequence: CASTSAEGVGYTF.

Worth noting for this clone: The same CDR3 can be traced to other DNA sequences in this sample. V and J are TRBV9 and TRBJ1-6, with D uncertain. The V and J ends lost 0 bases and 10 bases respectively, with 11 bases between them. Germline assignment: CDR1 SGDLS and CDR2 YYNGEE. The CDR3 totals 14 residues. The CDR3 coding sequence is TGTGCCAGCAGCGTAGAGGGAAGTGGATCACCCCTCCACTTT. Protein product: CASSVEGSGSPLHF. Looking up the rest from reference TRBV9 and TRBJ1-6 gives the full variable domain: DSGVTQTPKHLITATGQRVTLRCSPRSGDLSVYWYQQSLDQGLQFLIQYYNGEERAKGNILERFSAQQFPDLHSELNLSSLELGDSALYFCASSVEGSGSPLHFGNGTRLTVT.

The chain couples TRBV4-3 to TRBJ2-7; a weak D match, TRBD2 (6 bases). The CDR3 spans 16 residues. Trimming removed 3 bases from V and 3 bases from J, with 18 bases in between. Germline V lookup: CDR1 LGHNA, CDR2 YSLEER. CDR3 amino acids: CASSQSTGGTIYEQYF. The CDR3 region has the DNA TGCGCCAGCAGCCAGAGCACTGGCGGGACGATCTACGAGCAGTACTTC.

This chain links TRBV10-3 with TRBJ2-1; 13 positions agree with TRBD2. The CDR3 loop spans 15 amino acids. V was pared by 6 bases and J by 7 bases, with 6 bases of the junction left unmatched. Germline-derived CDR1 and CDR2 are ENHRY and SYGVKD. CDR3 DNA sequence: TGTGCCATCAGCCGACTAGCGGGAGGTGAAAATGAGCAGTTCTTC. It translates to CAISRLAGGENEQFF.

The rearrangement uses TRBV28 and TRBJ1-5, with 8 bases fitting TRBD1. This CDR3 has 13 residues. Germline loops: CDR1 MDHEN, CDR2 SYDVKM. The trim removed 6 bases at V and 7 bases at J, leaving 5 bases unmatched. CDR3 coding DNA: TGTGCCAGCAGCCAGAACAGGGGGCAGCCCCAGCATTTT. The encoded protein is CASSQNRGQPQHF.

V gene TRBV5-6 combines with J gene TRBJ1-1; 7 bases are shared with TRBD1. This CDR3 is built from 15 residues. V shed 1 base, J shed 4 bases, and the junction held 7 bases outside the gene matches. Germline V lookup: CDR1 SGHDT, CDR2 YYEEEE. The CDR3 nucleotides read TGTGCCAGCAGCTTGTTCTGGCAGGGGGGCACTGAAGCTTTCTTT. Amino acid sequence: CASSLFWQGGTEAFF.

The chain carries TRBV11-3 and TRBJ2-5; D is perhaps TRBD2 (6 bases). Trimming took off 5 bases at V and 5 bases at J, with 18 bases between the two ends. CDR1 and CDR2 (germline): SGHNT, YENEEA. CDR3 length equals 15 residues. CDR3 nucleotide sequence: TGTGCCAGCAGCATAACTACCGGGGGAGGCGAGACCCAGTACTTC. It codes for CASSITTGGGETQYF.

The chain couples TRBV27 to TRBJ2-7, with D maybe TRBD2 (6 bases). Germline loops: CDR1 MNHEY, CDR2 SMNVEV (reference sequence). The CDR3 length is 14 residues. Trimming pared 5 bases from V and 0 bases from J, leaving 11 bases between. The CDR3 spells CASSGAGYSYEQYF. The DNA for the CDR3 is TGTGCCAGCAGTGGCGCGGGGTACTCCTACGAGCAGTACTTC.

DNA of the CDR3: TGTGCCAGCGGGACAGGGGCCGCCTACGAGCAGTACTTC. Translating gives CASGTGAAYEQYF. V usage is TRBV6-5 and J usage is TRBJ2-7, with TRBD1 matching over 10 bases. CDR3 size: 13 residues. The junction had 3 bases not matched to a gene; V was cut back by 8 bases and J by 2 bases. Germline-derived CDR1 and CDR2 are MNHEY and SVGAGI.

The CDR3 sequence is CASSENPVTDTQYF. The CDR3 nucleotides read TGCGCCAGCAGTGAGAATCCAGTCACAGATACGCAGTATTTT. The chain employs TRBV10-1 and TRBJ2-3; no clear D gene. The germline V gene has CDR1 WNHNN and CDR2 SYGVQD (reference sequence). V lost 2 bases to trimming and J lost 2 bases, with 8 bases between them. The CDR3 sequence is 14 residues long.

The CDR3 is CASSLRLAGARAQYF. The CDR3 region has the DNA TGTGCCAGCAGCTTAAGACTAGCGGGGGCGAGGGCGCAGTATTTT. The gene calls are TRBV7-8 and TRBJ2-3, with 12 positions matching TRBD2. In germline, CDR1 is SGHVS, CDR2 FQNEAQ. The J segment lost 10 bases and the V segment lost 2 bases, leaving 7 bases of the junction unmatched. The CDR3 is made up of 15 amino acids.

The chain carries TRBV6-1 and TRBJ1-5, with D possibly matching TRBD1 (6 bases). Trimming stripped 8 bases from V and 0 bases from J, with 11 bases between. The CDR3 runs to 14 residues. CDR1 is MNHNS, CDR2 SASEGT, per germline. Written as DNA, the CDR3 is TGTGCCAGCCAGGGGACACCTAGCAATCAGCCCCAGCATTTT. This encodes CASQGTPSNQPQHF.

With regard to this clone: Other DNA variants within this sample encode the same CDR3. The chain links TRBV5-1 to TRBJ1-3; D is uncertain. Trimming shortened V by 0 bases and J by 0 bases, and 7 bases separated the two germline ends. Germline V gene sequence: CDR1 SGHRS, CDR2 YFSETQ. CDR3 length: 15 amino acids. CDR3 coding DNA: TGCGCCAGCAGCTTGGGGACGGCCTCTGGAAACACCATATATTTT. Encoded protein: CASSLGTASGNTIYF.

The chain uses TRBV15 and TRBJ1-2; 10 bases align to TRBD1. The V and J ends lost 3 bases and 7 bases, in that order; junction bases with no gene match: 8. The germline V gene has CDR1 LNHNV and CDR2 YYDKDF (reference sequence). The CDR3 has 15 residues. The DNA for the CDR3 is TGTGCCACCAGCAGCCTGACAGGGGGCGAATCTGGCTACACCTTC. It encodes CATSSLTGGESGYTF.

The chain combines TRBV2 with TRBJ1-5; 8 bases are a match to TRBD1. Germline CDR1 and CDR2: SNHLY and FYNNEI. The CDR3 is 14 residues long. The J segment lost 3 bases and the V segment lost 5 bases, leaving 3 bases of the junction unmatched. CDR3 nucleotides: TGTGCCAGCAGTCGGACAGGGAACAATCAGCCCCAGCATTTT. Translation gives CASSRTGNNQPQHF.

J is TRBJ1-5 and V is TRBV19; perhaps TRBD1 as D (6 bases). CDR3 length: 14 amino acids. Trimming took 1 base from V and 3 from J, leaving 7 bases between them. Germline V gene lookup returns CDR1 LNHDA and CDR2 SQIVND (reference sequence). Here the CDR3 reads CASSIGGANQPQHF. DNA for the CDR3: TGTGCCAGTAGTATAGGGGGGGCCAATCAGCCCCAGCATTTT.

This chain connects TRBV10-3 to TRBJ1-6, with no clear D. The CDR3 length is 15 residues. V was cut by 4 bases and J by 7 bases, with 14 bases left in between. Germline assignment: CDR1 ENHRY and CDR2 SYGVKD. The chain's CDR3 is CAISVGQMGNSPLHF. Written as DNA, the CDR3 is TGTGCCATCAGTGTAGGTCAGATGGGGAATTCACCCCTCCACTTT.

This clone occurred a few times. The V gene is TRBV6-5, the J gene TRBJ1-4, with D uncertain. The CDR3 covers 14 residues. Deletions cut 0 bases from V and 8 bases from J, with 10 bases between. Looked up from germline, CDR1 is MNHEY and CDR2 is SVGAGI. CDR3 sequence: CASSYSPAREKLFF. The DNA for the CDR3 is TGTGCCAGCAGTTACTCCCCTGCCAGAGAAAAACTGTTTTTT.

This clone showed up just once. V and J are TRBV18 and TRBJ2-4, with a possible D match to TRBD2 (7 bases). CDR1 and CDR2 (germline): KGHSH, LQKENI. The CDR3 consists of 17 residues. Trimming took off 3 bases at V and 0 bases at J, with 15 bases between the two ends. The CDR3: CASSPPPGGLAKNIQYF. The CDR3 nucleotides are TGTGCCAGCTCACCCCCCCCCGGGGGGCTAGCCAAAAACATTCAGTACTTC. Based on the CDR3 plus reference TRBV18 and TRBJ2-4, the full variable domain is NAGVMQNPRHLVRRRGQEARLRCSPMKGHSHVYWYRQLPEEGLKFMVYLQKENIIDESGMPKERFSAEFPKEGPSILRIQQVVRGDSAAYFCASSPPPGGLAKNIQYFGAGTRLSVL.

V usage is TRBV6-5 and J usage is TRBJ2-7; D gene ambiguous. The CDR3 has 15 amino acids. Trimming took 4 bases from V and 0 from J, leaving 13 bases between them. Germline CDR1 MNHEY, CDR2 SVGAGI. CDR3 nucleotides: TGTGCCAGCAGTTCCGGTGGCATTGGCTCCTACGAGCAGTACTTC. This gives the protein CASSSGGIGSYEQYF.

J is TRBJ2-2 and V is TRBV10-3, with 9 bases lining up with TRBD1. V lost 4 bases, J lost 7 bases, and 7 bases stayed unmatched. The CDR3 consists of 15 residues. The germline V gene has CDR1 ENHRY and CDR2 SYGVKD. CDR3 in amino acids: CAISVGQGSGGELFF. The CDR3 DNA sequence: TGTGCCATCAGTGTCGGACAGGGGTCGGGCGGGGAGCTGTTTTTT.

The rearrangement uses TRBV10-3 and TRBJ2-3, with 9 bases fitting TRBD2. The germline V gene has CDR1 ENHRY and CDR2 SYGVKD. With 10 bases clipped from V and 5 bases from J, the junction kept 13 bases outside the gene matches. There are 15 residues in the CDR3. The CDR3 region is CATDPLAGVRDTQYF. The CDR3 DNA sequence: TGTGCCACCGACCCATTAGCGGGGGTGCGAGATACGCAGTATTTT.

This rearrangement joins TRBV5-1 to TRBJ2-3, with 9 bases aligning to TRBD1. The junction had 5 bases not matched to a gene; V was cut back by 2 bases and J by 4 bases. This CDR3 contains 15 residues. In germline, CDR1 is SGHRS, CDR2 YFSETQ. The CDR3 reads CASSFTGGEADTQYF. For the CDR3, the DNA is TGCGCCAGCAGCTTCACAGGGGGCGAAGCAGATACGCAGTATTTT.

The chain employs TRBV9 and TRBJ2-2; perhaps TRBD1 as D (6 bases). Trimming removed 4 bases from V and 3 bases from J, with 13 bases in between. Per germline, CDR1 SGDLS and CDR2 YYNGEE. The CDR3 is made up of 15 amino acids. The CDR3 sequence: CASSPRTDYTGELFF. The CDR3 nucleotides read TGTGCCAGCAGCCCCCGGACAGACTACACCGGGGAGCTGTTTTTT.

The chain has TRBV7-2 and TRBJ2-7, with 8 bases lining up with TRBD2. The ends lost 5 bases at V and 3 bases at J; junction bases unmatched: 6. Germline V gene sequence: CDR1 SGHTA, CDR2 FQGNSA. This CDR3 has 14 residues. As DNA, the CDR3 is TGTGCCAGCAGCCCGGGGGGGACGGGCTACGAGCAGTACTTC. Its protein product is CASSPGGTGYEQYF.

On this clone itself: Relative to the germline gene, one junction end is altered; a read error may explain this. The CDR3 DNA is TGCGCCAGCAGTTTGGGCCCGACAGGGGGGCAAGAGACCCAGTACTTC. It specifies CASSLGPTGGQETQYF. The gene calls are TRBV5-1 and TRBJ2-5; 9 nucleotides agree with TRBD1. The germline gives CDR1 SGHRS, CDR2 YFSETQ. The CDR3 contains 16 residues.